These 17 T cell receptor beta chains share one sample of origin, sequenced in a study of blood T cells in healthy people across ages. Together with a sample-barcoded 5' primer, a J-beta primer mix was included in a second PCR lasting 7 to 11 cycles. TCRdb processed the 5' RACE reads anew with MiXCR; each CDR3 protein has one entry. The table lists fewer than 2,000,000 distinct CDR3 sequences, roughly 43% of them singletons. The sample consisted of blood. All receptors come from a human donor in good health.

The V and J genes are TRBV20-1 and TRBJ2-7; the D gene is possibly TRBD2 (6 bases). From germline, CDR1 is DFQATT and CDR2 SNEGSKA (reference sequence). The CDR3 is 17 residues long. The V and J ends lost 6 bases and 3 bases respectively, with 27 bases between them. The CDR3 region is CSAGSGEAPRLYYEQYF. As DNA, the CDR3 is TGCAGTGCCGGGTCGGGGGAAGCACCTCGCCTCTACTACGAGCAGTACTTC.

This chain joins TRBV12-3 or TRBV12-4 and TRBJ2-7; D unclear. V lost 5 bases to trimming and J lost 0 bases, with 17 bases between them. The CDR3 totals 16 residues. The CDR3: CASSPLPISPSYEQYF. As DNA, the CDR3 is TGTGCCAGCAGTCCTCTTCCTATATCTCCCTCCTACGAGCAGTACTTC.

The chain carries TRBV28 and TRBJ2-7, with 7 bases that match TRBD2. The CDR3 has 14 amino acids. The V and J ends lost 8 bases and 1 base, in that order; junction bases with no gene match: 8. In germline, CDR1 is MDHEN, CDR2 SYDVKM. The CDR3 bases are TGTGCCAGCGGGGGGGGGAGTGATTCCTACGAGCAGTACTTC. This gives the protein CASGGGSDSYEQYF.

There are a few counts of this clonotype. The V gene is TRBV11-3, the J gene TRBJ2-1; 7 bases match TRBD1. Germline V gene lookup returns CDR1 SGHNT and CDR2 YENEEA. Trimming cost V 2 bases and J 5 bases; bases outside gene matches: 6. This CDR3 spans 15 amino acids. CDR3 residues: CASSLRGRVDNEQFF. The CDR3 DNA is TGTGCCAGCAGCTTAAGGGGGCGCGTGGACAATGAGCAGTTCTTC.

This chain joins TRBV6-5 and TRBJ1-4; no reliable D call. V gave up 4 bases and J gave up 6 bases, with 6 bases separating them. The CDR3 is made up of 12 amino acids. Germline lookup yields CDR1 MNHEY and CDR2 SVGAGI. CDR3 sequence (DNA): TGTGCCAGCAGTTCGCTACATGAAAAACTGTTTTTT. Its translation is CASSSLHEKLFF.

This chain joins TRBV5-1 and TRBJ2-7, with D possibly being TRBD2 (5 bases). In germline, CDR1 is SGHRS, CDR2 YFSETQ. Trimming pared 0 bases from V and 2 bases from J, leaving 12 bases between. This CDR3 has 15 residues. The CDR3 region has the DNA TGCGCCAGCAGCTTGGCCGAGCGGCCAACCTACGAGCAGTACTTC. This encodes CASSLAERPTYEQYF.

In this sample, this clonotype turned up a few times. The chain is built from TRBV7-9 and TRBJ1-4; 7 bases align to TRBD1. The V gene end was trimmed by 5 bases and the J gene end by 5 bases; junction bases not matched to a gene: 5. This CDR3 is 14 amino acids long. Germline lookup yields CDR1 SEHNR and CDR2 FQNEAQ (reference sequence). The CDR3 spells CASSQGQSNEKLFF. The CDR3 bases are TGTGCCAGCAGCCAGGGACAGTCAAATGAAAAACTGTTTTTT.

The chain links TRBV20-1 to TRBJ2-1; maybe TRBD1 (5 bases). Germline V lookup: CDR1 DFQATT, CDR2 SNEGSKA (reference sequence). The CDR3 consists of 15 residues. The V gene lost 3 bases and the J gene lost 0 bases, with 12 bases spanning the gap. CDR3: CSASPTVYSYNEQFF. CDR3 sequence (DNA): TGCAGTGCTAGTCCGACAGTCTACTCCTACAATGAGCAGTTCTTC.

Details on this clonotype: A much larger clone is a single base away; this may be a read error. J is TRBJ2-5 and V is TRBV29-1, with D perhaps TRBD1 (5 bases). Matching the DNA end better, TRBJ2-1 makes the J call doubtful. The CDR3 runs to 12 residues. In germline, CDR1 is SQVTM, CDR2 ANQGSEA. CDR3 region: CSSQYGQETQFF. In DNA form, the CDR3 reads TGCAGCTCGCAGTACGGACAAGAGACCCAGTTCTTC.

The CDR3 here is CASRWVEGTDTQYF. The CDR3, as DNA: TGCGCCAGCCGCTGGGTGGAAGGCACAGATACGCAGTATTTT. The gene calls are TRBV5-1 and TRBJ2-3; D is unresolved. Germline V gene data show CDR1 as SGHRS and CDR2 as YFSETQ. CDR3 length: 14 amino acids. V was pared by 7 bases and J by 1 base, with 13 bases between.

J is TRBJ1-1 and V is TRBV5-1; 9 nucleotides line up with TRBD1. This CDR3 has 16 amino acids. Germline V gives CDR1 SGHRS, CDR2 YFSETQ. The V and J ends lost 2 bases and 5 bases, in that order; junction bases with no gene match: 10. The CDR3 DNA sequence: TGCGCCAGCAGCTTTCTACAGGGGGCCGGTGGTACTGAAGCTTTCTTT. Protein sequence: CASSFLQGAGGTEAFF.

The DNA of the CDR3 is TGTGCCATCAGTGGGGACAGTCGGGAGACCCAGTACTTC. Its protein is CAISGDSRETQYF. The V and J genes are TRBV10-3 and TRBJ2-5; 7 positions match TRBD1. The CDR3 is 13 residues long. V dropped 4 bases and J dropped 5; count of bases not matched to a gene: 4. Per germline, CDR1 ENHRY and CDR2 SYGVKD.

This chain uses TRBV9 with TRBJ1-1, with TRBD1 matching over 8 bases. The CDR3 is made up of 17 amino acids. The V and J ends lost 4 bases and 1 base, in that order; junction bases with no gene match: 12. The germline V gene encodes CDR1 SGDLS and CDR2 YYNGEE. CDR3 bases: TGTGCCAGCAGCCCACGGACAGGGACGGGAAGGAACACTGAAGCTTTCTTT. Protein sequence: CASSPRTGTGRNTEAFF.

This sequence joins TRBV5-1 and TRBJ2-1; TRBD1 is a possible D gene (5 bases). Trimming pared 2 bases from V and 8 bases from J, leaving 17 bases between. The CDR3 runs to 15 residues. Germline values: CDR1 SGHRS, CDR2 YFSETQ. The CDR3 coding sequence is TGCGCCAGCAGCTTTACTTCCAGGGTAGGCGATGAGCAGTTCTTC. The encoded protein is CASSFTSRVGDEQFF.

This clonotype was detected only a few times. The chain links TRBV6-2 or TRBV6-3 to TRBJ1-1, with D maybe TRBD1 (6 bases). Germline V lookup: CDR1 MNHEY, CDR2 SVGEGT. Trimming stripped 7 bases from V and 6 bases from J, with 15 bases between. The CDR3 is made up of 13 amino acids. The CDR3 loop is CASTNIGTPEAFF. The CDR3 DNA follows: TGTGCCAGCACCAACATCGGGACACCTGAAGCTTTCTTT.

This clonotype has a handful of counts. V gene TRBV6-5 combines with J gene TRBJ1-1; D remains unclear. The V end lost 7 bases, the J end lost 1 base, and 4 bases lay between the germline ends. This CDR3 contains 11 residues. CDR1 is MNHEY and CDR2 is SVGAGI in the germline V gene. Written as DNA, the CDR3 is TGTGCCAGCATGAGGAACACTGAAGCTTTCTTT. This translates into CASMRNTEAFF.

The chain uses TRBV6-5 and TRBJ1-4; the D gene is possibly TRBD1 (6 bases). This CDR3 is built from 16 residues. The V end was cut by 0 bases, the J end by 5 bases, with 13 bases between. Germline CDR1 MNHEY, CDR2 SVGAGI. The CDR3 is CASSYSSGAPNEKLFF. As DNA, the CDR3 is TGTGCCAGCAGTTACTCCTCGGGGGCGCCGAATGAAAAACTGTTTTTT.